Listed here is a single TCR beta chain. Reverse transcription of roughly 0.5 to 1 ug RNA was performed with random hexamers. The amplification used immunoSEQ multiplex PCR on TCR beta CDR3; it spanned 54 Vbeta and 13 Jbeta. TCRdb re-called the immunoSEQ multiplex PCR reads with MiXCR, one entry per CDR3 protein. The sample records some 58,000 distinct CDR3 sequences, over 90% being singletons. The entry originates in a study of CD8 T cells in Susac syndrome. Overall study: Patients with Susac syndrome were therapy-naive, on corticosteroids, or on intravenous immunoglobulin alone at blood draw.

This TCR was sampled from a human donor with Susac syndrome. The sample taken for sequencing was CD8+ T cells from PBMCs.

The CDR3 nucleotides read TGTGCCAGCATCCGGGGACATGAGCAGTTCTTC. Translating it yields CASIRGHEQFF. The rearrangement links TRBV25-1 to TRBJ2-1; D possibly uses TRBD1 or TRBD2 (5 bases each). Germline CDR1 reads MGHDK; CDR2 reads SYGVNS. This CDR3 contains 11 residues. Trimming cost V 7 bases and J 8 bases, with 9 bases left between them.